The 12 T cell receptor beta chains below come from one sample, sequenced in a study of T cells in Graves' hyperthyroidism and ophthalmopathy. The investigators amplified TCR beta CDR3 regions from RNA transcripts. RT-PCR in the first round (using the HTBI primer set) targeted the TCR CDR3. MiXCR, applied by TCRdb to the multiplex PCR reads, yields one record per CDR3 protein. The profile shows 550,000 to 600,000 distinct CDR3 sequences, approximately 14% of them singletons. Sequenced: blood. The receptor source for this set is a woman aged 18-35 years with Graves' ophthalmopathy.

This clonotype was recorded at least ten times. In nucleotides, the CDR3 is TGTGCCAGCAGTTTATTGACTGGGTTGGATCAGCCCCAGCATTTT. Translation: CASSLLTGLDQPQHF. The chain combines TRBV27 with TRBJ1-5; D is uncertain. Per germline, CDR1 MNHEY and CDR2 SMNVEV (reference sequence). Trimming removed 1 base from V and 5 bases from J, with 12 bases in between. The CDR3 runs to 15 residues.

In this sample, this clonotype turned up many times. The chain links TRBV5-4 to TRBJ1-1; 9 bases agree with TRBD1. Germline V lookup: CDR1 SGHNT, CDR2 YYREEE (reference sequence). The CDR3 is made up of 14 amino acids. V gave up 4 bases and J gave up 11 bases; unmatched junction bases: 12. The CDR3 loop reads CASSPGTGWYGAFF. In DNA, the CDR3 is TGTGCCAGCAGCCCGGGGACAGGGTGGTATGGGGCTTTCTTT.

This clonotype has at least ten counts. The chain recombines TRBV12-3 or TRBV12-4 with TRBJ2-2; no reliable D call. Between the trimmed V and J ends, which lost 2 bases and 7 bases, there was a span of 2 bases. The CDR3 contains 11 residues. CDR3 sequence: CASSLNGELFF. The CDR3 DNA is TGTGCCAGCAGTTTAAACGGGGAGCTGTTTTTT.

In this sample, this clonotype turned up many times. The gene calls are TRBV6-1 and TRBJ1-2, with TRBD1 identical over 8 bases. CDR3 size: 14 residues. V was clipped by 5 bases and J by 6 bases; unmatched bases: 8. The germline V gene encodes CDR1 MNHNS and CDR2 SASEGT. The CDR3 protein is CASSPGTGLNGYTF. The CDR3 DNA reads TGTGCCAGCAGTCCAGGGACAGGCCTTAATGGCTACACCTTC.

A few counts support this clonotype. This chain connects TRBV14 to TRBJ2-7, with D perhaps TRBD1 (5 bases). V was clipped by 1 base and J by 2 bases, with 12 bases between them. From germline, CDR1 is SGHDN and CDR2 FVKESK. The CDR3 sequence is 15 residues long. The CDR3 loop is CASSQGTPGPYEQYF. The DNA of the CDR3 is TGTGCCAGCAGCCAAGGGACACCTGGCCCCTACGAGCAGTACTTC.

This clonotype showed up many times. The J gene is TRBJ1-2, the V gene TRBV27; 12 nucleotides line up with TRBD1. The CDR3 loop spans 15 amino acids. Germline assignment: CDR1 MNHEY and CDR2 SMNVEV (reference sequence). The V segment lost 4 bases and the J segment 8 bases; nucleotides outside the gene matches: 8. The CDR3 reads CASSSPGQGARGYTF. As DNA, the CDR3 is TGTGCCAGCAGTTCCCCGGGACAGGGGGCGCGGGGCTACACCTTC.

In the case of this clonotype: The conserved closing phenylalanine or tryptophan is absent in this CDR3, likely reflecting a read error. This chain links TRBV5-1 with TRBJ1-1; 9 nucleotides align to TRBD1. With V trimmed by 4 bases and J by 2 bases, 9 bases remained unmatched. Germline V CDR1 and CDR2: SGHRS, YFSETQ. This CDR3 is built from 16 residues. CDR3 sequence (DNA): TGCGCCAGCAGCCCTGGACAGGGGACGGTTAACACTGAAGCTTTCATT. Protein: CASSPGQGTVNTEAFI.

A few counts support this clonotype. The V call is TRBV29-1, the J call TRBJ2-5; tentatively, D is TRBD1 (6 bases). From germline, CDR1 is SQVTM and CDR2 ANQGSEA. This CDR3 has 15 amino acids. V was trimmed by 2 bases and J by 1 base, leaving 14 bases between them. CDR3 DNA sequence: TGCAGCGTTGAACGCAACAGGGAGCCCCAAGAGACCCAGTACTTC. It translates to CSVERNREPQETQYF.

This clonotype was counted a few times. An end of the junction does not agree with germline; a read error may underlie this. This chain joins TRBV7-6 and TRBJ2-3; D unclear. The germline V gene has CDR1 SGHVS and CDR2 FNYEAQ. This CDR3 has 12 residues. The chain's CDR3 is CASSPLTNTQYF. Written as DNA, the CDR3 is TGTGCCAGCAGCCCCCTCACAAATACGCAGTATTTT.

V is TRBV25-1 and J is TRBJ2-5, with a tentative D call TRBD2 (6 bases). Germline CDR1 MGHDK, CDR2 SYGVNS. CDR3 size: 13 residues. Trimming removed 3 bases from V and 5 bases from J, with 10 bases in between. This CDR3 reads CASSEGGRETQYF. CDR3 nucleotides: TGTGCCAGCAGTGAGGGGGGAAGGGAGACCCAGTACTTC.

This clonotype was found many times. J is TRBJ2-3 and V is TRBV12-3 or TRBV12-4; maybe TRBD2 (5 bases). CDR3 size: 13 residues. The germline V and J ends were trimmed by 3 bases and 4 bases, with 8 bases remaining between them. CDR3 DNA: TGTGCCAGCAGTTTGGGAGAGGCAGATACGCAGTATTTT. Amino acids: CASSLGEADTQYF.

This clonotype occurred many times. V usage is TRBV29-1 and J usage is TRBJ2-7; D is perhaps TRBD1 or TRBD2 (5 bases each). The germline V gene has CDR1 SQVTM and CDR2 ANQGSEA. The CDR3 is made up of 15 amino acids. Deletions cut 6 bases from V and 6 bases from J, with 24 bases between. CDR3: CSVRVTQGQGPEQYF. In DNA form, the CDR3 reads TGCAGCGTGAGGGTAACGCAGGGTCAAGGGCCCGAGCAGTACTTC.